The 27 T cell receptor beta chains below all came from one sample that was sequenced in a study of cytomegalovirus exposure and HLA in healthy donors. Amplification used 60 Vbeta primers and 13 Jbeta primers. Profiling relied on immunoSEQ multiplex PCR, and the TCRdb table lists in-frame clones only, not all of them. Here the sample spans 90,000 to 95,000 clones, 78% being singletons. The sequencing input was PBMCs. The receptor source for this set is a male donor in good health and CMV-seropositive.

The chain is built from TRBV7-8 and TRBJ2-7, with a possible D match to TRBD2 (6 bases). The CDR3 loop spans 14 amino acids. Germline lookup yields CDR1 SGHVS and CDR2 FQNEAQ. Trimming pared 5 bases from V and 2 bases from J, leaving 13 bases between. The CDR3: CASSPSLAAYEQYF. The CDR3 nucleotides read TGTGCCAGCAGCCCCAGTTTAGCGGCCTACGAGCAGTACTTC.

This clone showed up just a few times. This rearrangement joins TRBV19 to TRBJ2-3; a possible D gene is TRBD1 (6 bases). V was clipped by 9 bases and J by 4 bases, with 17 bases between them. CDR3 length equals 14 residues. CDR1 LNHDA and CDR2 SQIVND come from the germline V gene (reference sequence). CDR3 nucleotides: TGTGCCAGCGGGCGGCAGGGGCGCCCAGATACGCAGTATTTT. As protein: CASGRQGRPDTQYF.

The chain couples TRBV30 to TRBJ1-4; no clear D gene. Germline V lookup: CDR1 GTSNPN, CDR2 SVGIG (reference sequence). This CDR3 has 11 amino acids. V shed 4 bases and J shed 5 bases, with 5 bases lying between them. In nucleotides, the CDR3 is TGTGCCTGGACTAAGAATGAAAAACTGTTTTTT. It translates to CAWTKNEKLFF.

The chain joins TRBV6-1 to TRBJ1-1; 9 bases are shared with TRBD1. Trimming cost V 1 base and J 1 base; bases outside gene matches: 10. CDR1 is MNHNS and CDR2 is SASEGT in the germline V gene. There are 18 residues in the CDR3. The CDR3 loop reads CASSEENRGRRGNTEAFF. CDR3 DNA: TGTGCCAGCAGTGAAGAAAACAGGGGGCGGCGGGGGAACACTGAAGCTTTCTTT.

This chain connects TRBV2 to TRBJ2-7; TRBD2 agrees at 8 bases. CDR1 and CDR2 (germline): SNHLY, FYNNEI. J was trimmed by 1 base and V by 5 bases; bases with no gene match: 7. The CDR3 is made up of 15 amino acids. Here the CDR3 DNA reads TGTGCCAGCAGTCAAAGCGGGGGAACATCCTACGAGCAGTACTTC. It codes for CASSQSGGTSYEQYF.

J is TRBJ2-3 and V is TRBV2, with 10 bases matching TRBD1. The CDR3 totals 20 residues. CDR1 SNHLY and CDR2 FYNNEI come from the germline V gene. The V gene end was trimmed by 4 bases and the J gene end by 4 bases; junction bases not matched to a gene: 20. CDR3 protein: CASSGTRRQGAGILADTQYF. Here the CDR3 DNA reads TGTGCCAGCAGTGGTACGAGGAGACAGGGGGCTGGAATTTTGGCAGATACGCAGTATTTT.

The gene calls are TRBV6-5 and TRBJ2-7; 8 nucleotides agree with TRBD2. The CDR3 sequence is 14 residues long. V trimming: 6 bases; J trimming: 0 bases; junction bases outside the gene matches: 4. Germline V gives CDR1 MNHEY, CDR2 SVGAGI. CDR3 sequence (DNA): TGTGCCAGCAGCCGTAGCGGGATCTCCTACGAGCAGTACTTC. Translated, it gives CASSRSGISYEQYF.

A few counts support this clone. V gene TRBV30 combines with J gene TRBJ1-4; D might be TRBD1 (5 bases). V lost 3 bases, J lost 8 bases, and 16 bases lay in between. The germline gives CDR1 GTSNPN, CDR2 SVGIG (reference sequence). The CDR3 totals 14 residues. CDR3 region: CAWRLGRDREKLFF. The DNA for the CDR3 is TGTGCCTGGAGGCTGGGGCGAGATCGGGAAAAACTGTTTTTT.

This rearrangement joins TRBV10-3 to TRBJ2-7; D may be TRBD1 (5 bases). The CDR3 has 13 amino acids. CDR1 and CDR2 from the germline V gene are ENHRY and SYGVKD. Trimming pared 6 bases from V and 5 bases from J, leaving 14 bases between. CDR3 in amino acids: CAIRGRDSDEQYF. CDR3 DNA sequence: TGTGCCATCAGGGGCAGGGATTCGGACGAGCAGTACTTC.

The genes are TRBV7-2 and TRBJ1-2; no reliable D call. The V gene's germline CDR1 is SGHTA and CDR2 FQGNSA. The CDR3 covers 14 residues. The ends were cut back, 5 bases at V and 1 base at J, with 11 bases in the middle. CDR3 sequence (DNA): TGTGCCAGCAGCCCCTGGGAGGGTAACTATGGCTACACCTTC. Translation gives CASSPWEGNYGYTF.

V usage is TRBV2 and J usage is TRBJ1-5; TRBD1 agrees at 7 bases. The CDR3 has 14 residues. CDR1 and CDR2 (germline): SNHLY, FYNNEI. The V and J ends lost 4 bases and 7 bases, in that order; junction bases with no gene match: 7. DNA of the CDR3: TGTGCCAGCAGTGTGGGCAGGGGGAGGCAGCCCCAGCATTTT. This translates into CASSVGRGRQPQHF. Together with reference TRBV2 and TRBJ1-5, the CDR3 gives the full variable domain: EPEVTQTPSHQVTQMGQEVILRCVPISNHLYFYWYRQILGQKVEFLVSFYNNEISEKSEIFDDQFSVERPDGSNFTLKIRSTKLEDSAMYFCASSVGRGRQPQHFGDGTRLSIL.

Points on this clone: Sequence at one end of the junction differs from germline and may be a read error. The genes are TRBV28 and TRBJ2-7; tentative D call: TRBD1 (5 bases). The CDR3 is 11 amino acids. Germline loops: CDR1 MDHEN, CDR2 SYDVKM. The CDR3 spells CASSGAGLWDF. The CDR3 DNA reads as TGTGCCAGCAGTGGGGCTGGCCTCTGGGACTTC.

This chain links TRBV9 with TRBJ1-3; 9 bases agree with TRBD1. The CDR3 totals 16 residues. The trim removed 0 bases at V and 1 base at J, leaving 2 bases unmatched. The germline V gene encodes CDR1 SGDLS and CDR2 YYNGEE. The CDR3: CASSVVDRGSGNTIYF. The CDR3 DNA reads TGTGCCAGCAGCGTAGTGGACAGGGGATCTGGAAACACCATATATTTT.

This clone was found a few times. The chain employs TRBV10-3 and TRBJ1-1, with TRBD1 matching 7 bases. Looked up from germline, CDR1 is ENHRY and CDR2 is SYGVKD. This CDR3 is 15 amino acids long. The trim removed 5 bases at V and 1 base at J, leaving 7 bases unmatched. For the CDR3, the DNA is TGTGCCATCAGTACCCGACAGGGATGGAACACTGAAGCTTTCTTT. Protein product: CAISTRQGWNTEAFF.

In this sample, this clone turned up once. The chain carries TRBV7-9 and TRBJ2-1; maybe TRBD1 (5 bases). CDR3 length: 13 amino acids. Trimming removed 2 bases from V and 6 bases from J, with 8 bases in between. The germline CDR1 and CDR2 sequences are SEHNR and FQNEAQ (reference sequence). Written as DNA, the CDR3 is TGTGCCAGCAGCTTATGGGGCAGCAATGAGCAGTTCTTC. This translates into CASSLWGSNEQFF.

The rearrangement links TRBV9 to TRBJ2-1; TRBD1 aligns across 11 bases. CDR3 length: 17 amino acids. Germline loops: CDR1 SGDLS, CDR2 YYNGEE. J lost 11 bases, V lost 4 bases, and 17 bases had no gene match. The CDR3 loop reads CASSPNPGRTGGPQQFF. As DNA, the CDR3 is TGTGCCAGCAGCCCAAACCCCGGGAGGACAGGGGGCCCTCAGCAGTTCTTC.

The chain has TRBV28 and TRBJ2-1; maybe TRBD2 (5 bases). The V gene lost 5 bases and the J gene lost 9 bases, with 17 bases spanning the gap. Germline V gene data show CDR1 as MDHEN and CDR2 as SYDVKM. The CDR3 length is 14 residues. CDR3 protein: CASSPGLPHREQFF. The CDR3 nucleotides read TGTGCCAGCAGTCCGGGGTTGCCCCATCGTGAGCAGTTCTTC.

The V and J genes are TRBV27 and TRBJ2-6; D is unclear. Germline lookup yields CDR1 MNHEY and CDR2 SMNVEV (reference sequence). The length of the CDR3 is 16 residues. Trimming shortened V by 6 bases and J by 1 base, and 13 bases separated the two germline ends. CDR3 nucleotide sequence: TGTGCCAGCAGGCCACTATTCGTGTCTGGGGCCAACGTCCTGACTTTC. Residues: CASRPLFVSGANVLTF.

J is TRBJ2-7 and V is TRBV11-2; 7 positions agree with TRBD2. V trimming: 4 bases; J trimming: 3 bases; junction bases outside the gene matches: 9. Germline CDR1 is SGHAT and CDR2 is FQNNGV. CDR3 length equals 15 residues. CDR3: CASSSSGDYLYEQYF. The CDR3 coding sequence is TGTGCCAGCAGCTCATCGGGGGACTACCTCTACGAGCAGTACTTC.

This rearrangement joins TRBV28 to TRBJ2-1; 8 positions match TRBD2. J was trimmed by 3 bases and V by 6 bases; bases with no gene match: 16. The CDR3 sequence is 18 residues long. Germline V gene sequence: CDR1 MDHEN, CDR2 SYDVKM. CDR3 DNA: TGTGCCAGCAGCTTCCCCAGACTAGCGAGTAACTTCTACAATGAGCAGTTCTTC. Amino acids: CASSFPRLASNFYNEQFF.

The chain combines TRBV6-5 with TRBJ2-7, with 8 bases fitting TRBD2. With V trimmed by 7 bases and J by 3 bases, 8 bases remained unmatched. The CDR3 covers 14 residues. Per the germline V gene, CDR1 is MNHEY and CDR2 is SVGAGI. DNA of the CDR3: TGTGCCAGCAAACTCCGGGGGGGCCTCTACGAGCAGTACTTC. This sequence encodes CASKLRGGLYEQYF.

The CDR3 DNA sequence: TGTGCCAGCAGGAACGGACAGGGCTACACTGAAGCTTTCTTT. Translating gives CASRNGQGYTEAFF. The chain employs TRBV28 and TRBJ1-1; TRBD1 matches 8 bases. The CDR3 contains 14 residues. Germline assignment: CDR1 MDHEN and CDR2 SYDVKM. Trimming took 6 bases from V and 3 from J; bases not matched to a gene: 6.

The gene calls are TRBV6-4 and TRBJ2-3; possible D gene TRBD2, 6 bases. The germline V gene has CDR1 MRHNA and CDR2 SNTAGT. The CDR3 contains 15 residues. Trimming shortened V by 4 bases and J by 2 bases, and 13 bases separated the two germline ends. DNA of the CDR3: TGTGCCAGCAGTGCGGCGGGGCTCACCACAGATACGCAGTATTTT. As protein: CASSAAGLTTDTQYF.

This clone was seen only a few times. The CDR3: CASSFDSGYNEQFF. In nucleotides, the CDR3 is TGTGCCAGCAGTTTTGACTCCGGATACAATGAGCAGTTCTTC. The genes are TRBV6-5 and TRBJ2-1; D is uncertain. The CDR3 totals 14 residues. Germline lookup yields CDR1 MNHEY and CDR2 SVGAGI. Trimming cost V 4 bases and J 4 bases, with 11 bases left between them.

The CDR3 region has the DNA TGTGCCACCAGCACAGGGGGTAGCACAGATACGCAGTATTTT. This codes for CATSTGGSTDTQYF. V and J are TRBV15 and TRBJ2-3; the match to TRBD1 covers 7 bases. V was pared by 4 bases and J by 0 bases, with 1 base of the junction left unmatched. This CDR3 spans 14 amino acids. Germline V gene data show CDR1 as LNHNV and CDR2 as YYDKDF (reference sequence).

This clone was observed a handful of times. Here the CDR3 DNA reads TGTGCCAGCAGTGACCTGAGGCACGAGCAGTACTTC. This codes for CASSDLRHEQYF. The V call is TRBV25-1, the J call TRBJ2-7; D is unresolved. This CDR3 spans 12 amino acids. Between the trimmed V and J ends, which lost 3 bases and 5 bases, there was a span of 8 bases. Looked up from germline, CDR1 is MGHDK and CDR2 is SYGVNS.

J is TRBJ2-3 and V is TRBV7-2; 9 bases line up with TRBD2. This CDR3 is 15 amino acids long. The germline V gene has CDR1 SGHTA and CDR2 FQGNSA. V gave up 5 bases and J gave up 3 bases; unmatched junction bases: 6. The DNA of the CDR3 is TGTGCCAGCAGCCCGTTAGCGGGGGATACAGATACGCAGTATTTT. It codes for CASSPLAGDTDTQYF.